This T cell receptor (beta chain) was identified during a study of T cells in Graves' hyperthyroidism and ophthalmopathy. RNA transcripts provided the source from which TCR beta CDR3 regions were amplified. TCR CDR3 underwent first-round RT-PCR with the HTBI primer set. TCRdb re-called the multiplex PCR reads with MiXCR, one entry per CDR3 protein. Of some 300,000 distinct CDR3 sequences listed, approximately 16% are singletons. CDR3 length: 11 residues. Germline V gene lookup returns CDR1 DFQATT and CDR2 SNEGSKA (reference sequence). To note about this clonotype: A much larger clone lies a single base off, so this may be a read error.

Specimen: blood. This sequence was found in a man aged 30 to 45 with Graves' hyperthyroidism. The rearrangement joins TRBV20-1 to TRBJ2-3; D unresolved. The J call is in doubt because the DNA end fits TRBJ1-5 better. CDR3 nucleotide sequence: TGCAGTGCTAGAGATGACGATACGCAGCATTTT. Translating gives CSARDDDTQHF.